These 19 T cell receptor beta chains came from one sample sequenced in a study of T cell responses to AZD1222 COVID-19 vaccine (dated by TCRdb to the early 2020s). The time point label, as the study defines it: baseline before first vaccination. The sample's treatment or condition label, decoded: meningococcal conjugate vaccine given as trial control. Libraries were prepared through the immunoSEQ multiplex PCR assay. In its TCRdb copy, this immuneACCESS table keeps in-frame sequences only and misses some clones. Where compared with another copy, unresolved V genes explain less than half of these, and the others have no known cause. The sample data list roughly 120,000 clones, and just over 85% of these were observed just once. The leading ten clones occupy 18% of the sample. The source material was peripheral blood, sampled on day 0 of MenACWY control vaccination. The receptor source for this set is an adult in good health.

The chain employs TRBV10-3 and TRBJ1-2, with a weak D call TRBD1 (5 bases). The germline gives CDR1 ENHRY, CDR2 SYGVKD. Trimming took 0 bases from V and 6 from J, leaving 17 bases between them. The CDR3 totals 16 residues. The CDR3: CAISESWTRAPDGYTF. DNA for the CDR3: TGTGCCATCAGTGAGTCATGGACCAGGGCCCCCGATGGCTACACCTTC.

V is TRBV6-5 and J is TRBJ2-5; D perhaps matches TRBD2 (5 bases). The CDR3 runs 12 residues. In germline, CDR1 is MNHEY, CDR2 SVGAGI. With 6 bases removed from V and 5 bases from J, the gap between germline ends came to 10 bases. CDR3 sequence: CASSWTGETQYF. In DNA, the CDR3 is TGTGCCAGCAGCTGGACGGGGGAGACCCAGTACTTC.

V usage is TRBV6-6 and J usage is TRBJ1-2, with D uncertain. Germline CDR1 is MNHNY and CDR2 is SVGAGI (reference sequence). The V end was cut by 4 bases, the J end by 2 bases, with 11 bases between. There are 14 residues in the CDR3. The CDR3 is CASSLFGSNYGYTF. DNA for the CDR3: TGTGCCAGCAGTTTGTTCGGCAGCAACTATGGCTACACCTTC.

This sequence joins TRBV21-1 and TRBJ2-3; the table assigns TRBD2, which was not confirmed against the DNA. TRBV21-1 is termed a pseudogene. The CDR3 is 16 residues long. CDR3 loop: CASAPLRPITTDTQYF. The CDR3 DNA sequence: TGTGCCAGCGCACCACTACGACCGATAACCACAGATACGCAGTATTTT.

This rearrangement joins TRBV7-9 to TRBJ1-1; no clear D. V lost 3 bases and J lost 3, with 11 bases in between. Germline V gene sequence: CDR1 SEHNR, CDR2 FQNEAQ (reference sequence). This CDR3 comprises 14 residues. CDR3 nucleotides: TGTGCCAGCAGCTTCGAAGGACCTGACACTGAAGCTTTCTTT. Amino acids: CASSFEGPDTEAFF.

The genes are TRBV14 and TRBJ2-7, with TRBD1 matching over 7 bases. Germline V gene lookup returns CDR1 SGHDN and CDR2 FVKESK. Trimming at V came to 3 bases and at J to 9 bases, leaving 8 bases not matched to a gene. The CDR3 runs to 13 residues. The CDR3 bases are TGTGCCAGCAGCCAGGTACAGGGGAGTGCGCAGTACTTC. Its translation is CASSQVQGSAQYF.

The CDR3 loop reads CASSFTSSYNEQFF. CDR3 DNA sequence: TGTGCCAGCAGTTTTACTAGCTCCTACAATGAGCAGTTCTTC. The genes are TRBV6-2 or TRBV6-3 and TRBJ2-1, with a tentative D call TRBD2 (5 bases). V lost 4 bases and J 0 bases, leaving 7 bases between the germline ends. The CDR3 is 14 amino acids. Germline V gene lookup returns CDR1 MNHEY and CDR2 SVGEGT.

The chain joins TRBV27 to TRBJ2-3; D unresolved. The V and J ends lost 5 bases and 2 bases respectively, with 11 bases between them. This CDR3 contains 14 residues. Per the germline V gene, CDR1 is MNHEY and CDR2 is SMNVEV (reference sequence). The CDR3 coding sequence is TGTGCCAGCAGTATGACACGCAACACAGATACGCAGTATTTT. This sequence encodes CASSMTRNTDTQYF.

The chain employs TRBV5-5 and TRBJ2-7, with 7 nucleotides matching TRBD1. The germline V gene has CDR1 SGHKS and CDR2 YYEKEE (reference sequence). The CDR3 is 14 residues long. Losses at the gene ends were 4 bases for V and 4 bases for J; bases not matched to a gene: 8. The CDR3 sequence is CASSTTGTVYEQYF. Written as DNA, the CDR3 is TGTGCCAGCAGCACAACCGGGACAGTTTACGAGCAGTACTTC.

With respect to this clone: Germline and junction disagree at one end, which may indicate a read error. This chain connects TRBV7-9 to TRBJ2-7; 9 bases match TRBD2. The CDR3 is 11 amino acids. Germline CDR1 and CDR2: SEHNR and FQNEAQ (reference sequence). The CDR3 DNA reads as TGTGCCAGCAGCTTAGGACTAGCGGTAACGTTC. It translates to CASSLGLAVTF.

The gene calls are TRBV28 and TRBJ2-7; D gene unclear. The CDR3 loop spans 12 amino acids. Germline CDR1 and CDR2: MDHEN and SYDVKM. V shed 3 bases and J shed 4 bases, with 7 bases lying between them. The CDR3 reads CASSLIGYEQYF. The CDR3 DNA follows: TGTGCCAGCAGTTTGATCGGGTACGAGCAGTACTTC.

This chain connects TRBV2 to TRBJ1-4; D is uncertain. Trimming cost V 6 bases and J 7 bases, with 15 bases left between them. The germline gives CDR1 SNHLY, CDR2 FYNNEI. The CDR3 sequence is 14 residues long. This CDR3 reads CASRVQAAGEKLFF. CDR3 in DNA: TGTGCCAGCAGAGTACAAGCGGCGGGTGAAAAACTGTTTTTT.

The chain combines TRBV7-9 with TRBJ2-7, with TRBD1 matching 10 bases. CDR1 is SEHNR and CDR2 is FQNEAQ in the germline V gene (reference sequence). The CDR3 contains 15 residues. Losses at the gene ends were 3 bases for V and 5 bases for J; bases not matched to a gene: 7. In DNA, the CDR3 is TGTGCCAGCAGCTTTGGAATGGGACAGGGGCACGAGCAGTACTTC. It codes for CASSFGMGQGHEQYF.

The count of this clone is one. The rearrangement links TRBV6-4 to TRBJ2-1, with TRBD1 as a possible D gene (5 bases). The V end lost 0 bases, the J end lost 8 bases, and 11 bases lay between the germline ends. The CDR3 is made up of 14 amino acids. CDR1 MRHNA and CDR2 SNTAGT come from the germline V gene. In DNA, the CDR3 is TGTGCCAGCAGTGACTCTTCAGGGAAGGATGAGCAGTTCTTC. Translation: CASSDSSGKDEQFF.

This chain links TRBV29-1 with TRBJ2-5; the D gene is possibly TRBD1 (5 bases). Germline loops: CDR1 SQVTM, CDR2 ANQGSEA. V lost 4 bases and J lost 4, with 10 bases in between. The CDR3 loop spans 12 amino acids. Written as DNA, the CDR3 is TGCAGCGTTGTAGGGGCAGGAGAGACCCAGTACTTC. Protein: CSVVGAGETQYF. Combining the CDR3 with reference TRBV29-1 and TRBJ2-5 gives the whole variable domain SAVISQKPSRDICQRGTSLTIQCQVDSQVTMMFWYRQQPGQSLTLIATANQGSEATYESGFVIDKFPISRPNLTFSTLTVSNMSPEDSSIYLCSVVGAGETQYFGPGTRLLVL.

V and J are TRBV7-9 and TRBJ2-2; D remains ambiguous. V lost 5 bases and J lost 9, with 13 bases in between. The germline gives CDR1 SEHNR, CDR2 FQNEAQ (reference sequence). This CDR3 contains 13 residues. The CDR3 DNA follows: TGTGCCAGCAGCCTACCTATGCCACGGGAGCTGTTTTTT. The encoded protein is CASSLPMPRELFF.

This sequence joins TRBV7-3 and TRBJ2-7; a possible D gene is TRBD1 (6 bases). The germline V and J ends were trimmed by 3 bases and 6 bases, with 27 bases remaining between them. The germline V gene has CDR1 SGHTA and CDR2 FQGTGA. The CDR3 runs to 18 residues. The CDR3 sequence is CASSLGRIATGTTGEQYF. As DNA, the CDR3 is TGTGCCAGCAGCTTGGGTCGAATCGCTACAGGGACGACGGGCGAGCAGTACTTC.

The chain joins TRBV18 to TRBJ1-6; 10 bases fit TRBD1. The V segment lost 6 bases and the J segment 7 bases; nucleotides outside the gene matches: 3. This CDR3 region has 14 residues. CDR1 and CDR2 (germline): KGHSH, LQKENI. The CDR3 loop is CASSRDRGNSPLHF. The DNA of the CDR3 is TGTGCCAGCTCCCGGGACAGGGGAAATTCACCCCTCCACTTT.

The chain joins TRBV2 to TRBJ2-7; D gene ambiguous. The length of the CDR3 is 14 residues. Trimming stripped 2 bases from V and 0 bases from J, with 8 bases between. CDR1 and CDR2 (germline): SNHLY, FYNNEI. The CDR3 loop reads CASSEPGYSYEQYF. In DNA, the CDR3 is TGTGCCAGCAGTGAACCCGGGTACTCCTACGAGCAGTACTTC.